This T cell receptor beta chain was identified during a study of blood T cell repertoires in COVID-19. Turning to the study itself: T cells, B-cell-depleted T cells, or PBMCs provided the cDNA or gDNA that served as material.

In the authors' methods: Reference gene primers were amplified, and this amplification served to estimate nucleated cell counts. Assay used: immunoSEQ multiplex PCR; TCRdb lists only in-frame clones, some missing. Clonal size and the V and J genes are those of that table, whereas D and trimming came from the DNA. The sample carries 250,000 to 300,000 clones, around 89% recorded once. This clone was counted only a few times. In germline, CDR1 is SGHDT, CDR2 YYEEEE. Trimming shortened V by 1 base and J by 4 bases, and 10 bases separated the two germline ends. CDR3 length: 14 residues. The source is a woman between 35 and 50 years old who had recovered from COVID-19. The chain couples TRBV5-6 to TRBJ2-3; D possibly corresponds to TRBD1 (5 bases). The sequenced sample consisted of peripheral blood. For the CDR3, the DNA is TGTGCCAGCAGCTTGCTGGGGCCCGCAGATACGCAGTATTTT. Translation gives CASSLLGPADTQYF.